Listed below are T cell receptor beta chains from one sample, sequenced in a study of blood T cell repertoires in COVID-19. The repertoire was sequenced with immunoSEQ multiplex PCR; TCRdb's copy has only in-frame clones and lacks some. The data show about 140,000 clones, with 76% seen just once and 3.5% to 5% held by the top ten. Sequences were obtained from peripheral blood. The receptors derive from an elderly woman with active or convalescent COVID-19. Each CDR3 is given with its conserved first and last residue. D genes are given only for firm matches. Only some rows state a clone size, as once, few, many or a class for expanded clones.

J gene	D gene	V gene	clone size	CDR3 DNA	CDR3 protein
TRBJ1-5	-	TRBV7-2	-	TGTGCCAGCAGCTTAGTTTCCGGGGGGCGGCATAGCAATCAGCCCCAGCATTTT	CASSLVSGGRHSNQPQHF
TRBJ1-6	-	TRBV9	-	TGTGCCAGCAGCCCACGGACGGGATACTCACCCCTCCACTTT	CASSPRTGYSPLHF
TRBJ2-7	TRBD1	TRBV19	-	TGTGCCAGCAGACTGAGACAGGGGCCAACCTACGAGCAGTACTTC	CASRLRQGPTYEQYF
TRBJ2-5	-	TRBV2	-	TGTGCCGGACGGAAGGGGCTCCAAGAGACCCAGTACTTC	CAGRKGLQETQYF
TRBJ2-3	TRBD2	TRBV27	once	TGTGCCAGCAGTCCTCTCTCTAGCGGGGTTAGCACAGATACGCAGTATTTT	CASSPLSSGVSTDTQYF
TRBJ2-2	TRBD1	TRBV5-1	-	TGCGCCAGCAGCATCCGGGGACAGGGGGTCGGCACCGGGGAGCTGTTTTTT	CASSIRGQGVGTGELFF
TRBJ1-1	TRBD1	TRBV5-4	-	TGTGCCAGCAGCTTGGGAGGACAGGGGAACACTGAAGCTTTCTTT	CASSLGGQGNTEAFF
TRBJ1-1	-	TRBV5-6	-	TGTGCCAGCAGCTTGGGTCGCAGGCTTGACACTGAAGCTTTCTTT	CASSLGRRLDTEAFF
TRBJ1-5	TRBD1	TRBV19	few	TGTGCCAGTACCCAGACAGGGCGTAATCAGCCCCAGCATTTT	CASTQTGRNQPQHF
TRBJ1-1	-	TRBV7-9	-	TGTGCCAGCAGCTTCCCGGGTCTCACTGAAGCTTTCTTT	CASSFPGLTEAFF
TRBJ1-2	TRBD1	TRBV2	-	TGTGCCAACACCCGGGACAGGGAGTATGGCTACACCTTC	CANTRDREYGYTF
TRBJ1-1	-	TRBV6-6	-	TGTGCCTGCCGGGACAAGAACACTGAAGCTTTCTTT	CACRDKNTEAFF
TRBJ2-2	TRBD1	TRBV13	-	TGTGCCAGCAATCAGGGGAGACAGGGGCCTTCCGGGGAGCTGTTTTTT	CASNQGRQGPSGELFF
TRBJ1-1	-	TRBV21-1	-	TGTGCCAGCAGCAAAGTTGGAGGGGAGAACACTGAAGCTTTCTTT	CASSKVGGENTEAFF
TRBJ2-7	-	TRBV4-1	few	TGCGCCAGCAGCCAAGCATGGACACAGACCTACGAGCAGTACTTC	CASSQAWTQTYEQYF
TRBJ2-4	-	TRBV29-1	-	TGCAGCGGCGGGGTGGGGCAAAACATTCAGTACTTC	CSGGVGQNIQYF
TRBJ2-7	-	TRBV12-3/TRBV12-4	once	TGTGCCAGCAGTTTCGACAAGGTCTACGAGCAGTACTTC	CASSFDKVYEQYF
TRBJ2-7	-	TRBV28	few	TGTGCCAGCAGTCCCCAAGACAGGTTTACTTCCTACGAGCAGTACTTC	CASSPQDRFTSYEQYF
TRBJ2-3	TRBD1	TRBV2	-	TGTGCCAGCAGTGTAAGTAGGCAGGGGGCCACCACAGATACGCAGTATTTT	CASSVSRQGATTDTQYF
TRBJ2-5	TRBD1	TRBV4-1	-	TGCGCCAGCAGCCCCCCGGGACAGGGCCAAGAGACCCAGTACTTC	CASSPPGQGQETQYF
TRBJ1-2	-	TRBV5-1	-	TGCGCCAGCAGCTTGGTGCTGGCGGGGAATGGCTACACCTTC	CASSLVLAGNGYTF
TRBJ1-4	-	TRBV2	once	TGTGCCAGCAGTGATCGGGTGGTGAATGAAAAACTGTTTTTT	CASSDRVVNEKLFF
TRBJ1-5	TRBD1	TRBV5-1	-	TGCGCCAGCAGCCAAGGGACAGCGAGCAATCAGCCCCAGCATTTT	CASSQGTASNQPQHF
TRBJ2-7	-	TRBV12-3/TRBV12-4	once	TGTGCCAGCAGTTTCCATAGATACGAGCAGTACTTC	CASSFHRYEQYF
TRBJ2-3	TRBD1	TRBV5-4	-	TGTGCCAGCAGCACAGGGGGCGGAGATACGCAGTATTTT	CASSTGGGDTQYF
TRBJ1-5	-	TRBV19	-	TGTGCCAGTAGTATACCCTCACCGGGGCAGCCCCAGCATTTT	CASSIPSPGQPQHF
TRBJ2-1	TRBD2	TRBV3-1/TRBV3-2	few	TGTGCCAGCACCCCGAAACTAGCGGGGGGGCGCTCCTACAATGAGCAGTTCTTC	CASTPKLAGGRSYNEQFF
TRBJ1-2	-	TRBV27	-	TGTGCCAGCAGTTTTGGGGCAGGGCTGGGCTACACCTTC	CASSFGAGLGYTF
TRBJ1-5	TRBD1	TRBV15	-	TGTGCCACCAGCAGAGGGGACAGGGACGGTCAGCCCCAGCATTTT	CATSRGDRDGQPQHF
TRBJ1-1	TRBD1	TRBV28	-	TGTGCCAGCAGGCGGACAGGGGAGAATGCTGAAGCTTTCTTT	CASRRTGENAEAFF
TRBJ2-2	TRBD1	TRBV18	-	TGTGCCAGCTCACTTGACAGGGCGTTTCGACTTAACACCGGGGAGCTGTTTTTT	CASSLDRAFRLNTGELFF
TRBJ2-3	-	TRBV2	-	TGTGCCAGCAATCCGGGAAGCACAGATACGCAGTATTTT	CASNPGSTDTQYF
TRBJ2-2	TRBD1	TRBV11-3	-	TGTGCCAGCAGCCCGGGACAGGGGGAATCCGGGGAGCTGTTTTTT	CASSPGQGESGELFF
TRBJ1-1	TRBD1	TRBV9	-	TGTGCCAGCAGCGTAGGTCACAGGGGAGTTTCTGAAGCTTTCTTT	CASSVGHRGVSEAFF
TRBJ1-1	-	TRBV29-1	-	TGCAGCGATAGATCGGGGGGAGCGAACACTGAAGCTTTCTTT	CSDRSGGANTEAFF
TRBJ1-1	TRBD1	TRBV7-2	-	TGTGCCAGCAGCTTAGCTTCGACAGGGGGAGCTTTCTTT	CASSLASTGGAFF
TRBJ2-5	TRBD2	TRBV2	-	TGTGCCAGCAGTGAAGCTCTAGCGGGGTTGGTGGAGACCCAGTACTTC	CASSEALAGLVETQYF
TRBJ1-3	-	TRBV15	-	TGTGCCACCAGCAGAGGCTTTAGAGAGGGAAACACCATATATTTT	CATSRGFREGNTIYF
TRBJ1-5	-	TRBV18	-	TGTGCCAGCCGAAGGGGCTCTCTCGAGCCCCAGCATTTT	CASRRGSLEPQHF
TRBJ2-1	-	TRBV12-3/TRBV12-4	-	TGTGCCAGCAGTTCGACAGGAGAGCAGTTCTTC	CASSSTGEQFF
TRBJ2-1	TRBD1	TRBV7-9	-	TGTGCCAGCCGCCCCGACAGGGTCCCCTACAATGAGCAGTTCTTC	CASRPDRVPYNEQFF
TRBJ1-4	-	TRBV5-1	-	TGCGCCAGCAGCTTGGCGGGTAAACCGAATGAAAAACTGTTTTTT	CASSLAGKPNEKLFF
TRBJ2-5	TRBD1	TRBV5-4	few	TGTGCCAGCAGCTTGGACAGGGGTTTTGTTAAAGAGACCCAGTACTTC	CASSLDRGFVKETQYF
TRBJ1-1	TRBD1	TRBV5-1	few	TGCGCCAGCTCCCCCCAGGGGGCCGGGAACACTGAAGCTTTCTTT	CASSPQGAGNTEAFF
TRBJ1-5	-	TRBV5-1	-	TGCGCCAGCAGCTTGGGGGCAGGGGAAGGACAGCCCCAGCATTTT	CASSLGAGEGQPQHF
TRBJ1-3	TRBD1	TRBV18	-	TGTGCCAGCTCACGAACCCTGGACAGGTCTGGAAACACCATATATTTT	CASSRTLDRSGNTIYF
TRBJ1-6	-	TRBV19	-	TGTGCCAGTACAGGTCAGAATGGAAATTCACCCCTCCACTTT	CASTGQNGNSPLHF
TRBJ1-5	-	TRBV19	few	TGTGCCAGTAGTATTCAGTGGGGGGATCAGCCCCAGCATTTT	CASSIQWGDQPQHF
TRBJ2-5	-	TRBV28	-	TGTGCCAGCAGTGGCCCGGGACTGCAACGGGAGACCCAGTACTTC	CASSGPGLQRETQYF
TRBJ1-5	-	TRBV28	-	TGTGCCAGCAGTACGAGGGTTCAGCCCCAGCATTTT	CASSTRVQPQHF
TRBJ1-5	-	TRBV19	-	TGTGCCAGTAGTATAGCCTTCGACAGGAGCAATCAGCCCCAGCATTTT	CASSIAFDRSNQPQHF
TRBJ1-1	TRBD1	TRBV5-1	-	TGCGCCAGCTACCCGACAGGGCCGAACACTGAAGCTTTCTTT	CASYPTGPNTEAFF
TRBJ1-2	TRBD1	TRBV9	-	TGTGCCAGCAATAGACAGGGGGGAACTAGTGGCTACACCTTC	CASNRQGGTSGYTF
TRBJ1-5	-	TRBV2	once	TGTGCCAGCAGTGGGGCAGAAAAACAGCCCCAGCATTTT	CASSGAEKQPQHF
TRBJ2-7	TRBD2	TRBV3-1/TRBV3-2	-	TGTGCCAGCAGCCAAGATTGGGGGGGCTCCTACGAGCAGTACTTC	CASSQDWGGSYEQYF